This T cell receptor (beta chain) was sequenced during a study of cytomegalovirus exposure and HLA in healthy donors. It was the 120-subject validation cohort, separate from the approximately 700-subject first cohort, to which the donors belonged. Measured with immunoSEQ multiplex PCR; TCRdb has only the in-frame clones, and not every one. In the table there are roughly 70,000 clones, roughly 95% of which are singletons. This CDR3 is built from 16 residues. Trimming took 0 bases from V and 9 from J; bases not matched to a gene: 11. Germline CDR1 LGHNT, CDR2 FRNRAP. Sequences were obtained from PBMCs. The gene calls are TRBV12-5 and TRBJ1-5, with TRBD1 matching 7 bases. The clonotype comes from a young woman in good health and CMV-seropositive. The CDR3 spells CASGLVTGTALPPQHF. CDR3 sequence (DNA): TGTGCTAGTGGTTTGGTAACCGGGACAGCTCTCCCGCCCCAGCATTTT. Drawing the rest from reference TRBV12-5 and TRBJ1-5, the complete variable domain is DARVTQTPRHKVTEMGQEVTMRCQPILGHNTVFWYRQTMMQGLELLAYFRNRAPLDDSGMPKDRFSAEMPDATLATLKIQPSEPRDSAVYFCASGLVTGTALPPQHFGDGTRLSIL.